Below are 7 T cell receptor beta chains sequenced from a single sample in a study of T cells after yellow fever vaccination. TCRdb re-called the 5' RACE reads with MiXCR, one entry per CDR3 protein. The data show a few hundred thousand distinct CDR3 sequences, with approximately 4% seen just once and just under 20% held by the top ten. The specimen was PBMCs, collected 15 days after the yellow fever booster vaccination. The receptor source for this set is a man between 18 and 29 years old who received the YFV17D yellow fever vaccine.

The genes are TRBV19 and TRBJ2-7; D uncertain. Germline CDR1 reads LNHDA; CDR2 reads SQIVND (reference sequence). CDR3 length: 9 residues. The CDR3 nucleotides read TGTGCCTCCCTGAAGGGTGGGAACGTC. Its protein is CASLKGGNV.

This clonotype was seen at least ten times. This chain joins TRBV20-1 and TRBJ1-5; tentative D call: TRBD1 (6 bases). Germline lookup yields CDR1 DFQATT and CDR2 SNEGSKA (reference sequence). This CDR3 region has 16 residues. V was cut by 0 bases and J by 5 bases, with 17 bases left in between. CDR3 region: CSARDSRGGAYQPQHF. The DNA for the CDR3 is TGCAGTGCTAGAGATTCGAGGGGGGGAGCCTATCAGCCCCAGCATTTT.

This clonotype has just a few counts. The V and J genes are TRBV24-1 and TRBJ2-3; possibly TRBD1 or TRBD2 for D (6 bases each). The V end lost 10 bases, the J end lost 1 base, and 11 bases lay between the germline ends. The CDR3 extends over 13 amino acids. Germline V gene sequence: CDR1 KGHDR, CDR2 SFDVKD. The CDR3 is CATEGDRTDTQYF. The CDR3 DNA follows: TGTGCCACGGAGGGGGACCGCACAGATACGCAGTATTTT.

V usage is TRBV5-4 and J usage is TRBJ2-3; D gene uncertain. Germline V gives CDR1 SGHNT, CDR2 YYREEE (reference sequence). V gave up 3 bases and J gave up 1 base, with 12 bases separating them. There are 15 residues in the CDR3. The CDR3 coding sequence is TGTGCCAGCAGCTCGGATTTAACGGGCACAGATACGCAGTATTTT. Protein product: CASSSDLTGTDTQYF.

In its sample, this clonotype was seen many times. The genes are TRBV5-1 and TRBJ2-2; 8 bases agree with TRBD2. Losses at the gene ends were 4 bases for V and 1 base for J; bases not matched to a gene: 6. This CDR3 contains 16 residues. The germline V gene encodes CDR1 SGHRS and CDR2 YFSETQ. CDR3 loop: CASSTGGLVNTGELFF. The CDR3 DNA is TGCGCCAGCAGCACGGGGGGGCTAGTGAACACCGGGGAGCTGTTTTTT.

This clonotype showed up many times. The chain has TRBV7-9 and TRBJ1-5; the D gene is possibly TRBD1 (6 bases). This CDR3 is built from 15 residues. The germline V and J ends were trimmed by 1 base and 1 base, with 8 bases remaining between them. Germline V gives CDR1 SEHNR, CDR2 FQNEAQ (reference sequence). The DNA of the CDR3 is TGTGCCAGCAGCTTAGGGACAGACAGCAATCAGCCCCAGCATTTT. This codes for CASSLGTDSNQPQHF.

The rearrangement links TRBV7-9 to TRBJ2-2; D might be TRBD1 (5 bases). The CDR3 contains 11 residues. Germline CDR1 and CDR2: SEHNR and FQNEAQ (reference sequence). The germline V and J ends were trimmed by 11 bases and 6 bases, with 10 bases remaining between them. The CDR3 DNA is TGTGCCGGGGCCGTAGCCGGGGAGCTGTTTTTT. Its protein product is CAGAVAGELFF.